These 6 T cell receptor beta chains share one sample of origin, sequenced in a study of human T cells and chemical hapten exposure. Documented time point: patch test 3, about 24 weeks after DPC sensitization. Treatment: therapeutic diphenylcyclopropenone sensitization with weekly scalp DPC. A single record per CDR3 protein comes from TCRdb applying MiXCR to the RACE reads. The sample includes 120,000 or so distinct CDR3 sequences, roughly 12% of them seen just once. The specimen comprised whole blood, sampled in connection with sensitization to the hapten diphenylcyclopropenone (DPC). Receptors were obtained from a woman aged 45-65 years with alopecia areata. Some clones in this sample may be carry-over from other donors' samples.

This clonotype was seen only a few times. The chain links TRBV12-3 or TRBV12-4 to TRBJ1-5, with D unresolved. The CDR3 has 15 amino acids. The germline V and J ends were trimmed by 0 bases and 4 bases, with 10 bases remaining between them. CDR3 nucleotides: TGTGCCAGCAGTTTAGCGCTGGGTTTAAATCAGCCCCAGCATTTT. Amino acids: CASSLALGLNQPQHF.

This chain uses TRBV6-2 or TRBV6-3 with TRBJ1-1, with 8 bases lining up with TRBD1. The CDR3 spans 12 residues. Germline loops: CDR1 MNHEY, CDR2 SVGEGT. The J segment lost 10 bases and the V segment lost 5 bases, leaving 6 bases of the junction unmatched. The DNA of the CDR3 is TGTGCCAGCAGTGCCAGACAGGGGAGAGCTTTCTTT. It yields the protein CASSARQGRAFF.

The CDR3 region is CASRSLEGRESPLHF. The CDR3, as DNA: TGTGCCAGCAGATCCCTAGAAGGCAGGGAATCACCCCTCCACTTT. The chain links TRBV11-2 to TRBJ1-6; D may be TRBD1 (5 bases). This CDR3 comprises 15 residues. Germline CDR1 is SGHAT and CDR2 is FQNNGV. The V end lost 6 bases, the J end lost 10 bases, and 19 bases lay between the germline ends.

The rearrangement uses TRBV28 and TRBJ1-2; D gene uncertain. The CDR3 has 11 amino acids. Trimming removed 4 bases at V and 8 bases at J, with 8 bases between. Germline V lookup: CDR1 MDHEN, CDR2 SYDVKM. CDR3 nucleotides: TGTGCCAGCAGTTCGAGTTTCGGCTACACCTTC. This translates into CASSSSFGYTF.

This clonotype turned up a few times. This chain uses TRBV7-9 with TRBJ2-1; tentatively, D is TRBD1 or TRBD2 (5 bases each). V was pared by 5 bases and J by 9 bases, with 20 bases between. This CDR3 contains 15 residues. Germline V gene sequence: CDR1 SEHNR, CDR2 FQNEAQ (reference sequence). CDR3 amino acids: CASSPSGEGRGEQFF. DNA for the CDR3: TGTGCCAGCAGCCCTTCTGGAGAGGGAAGGGGTGAGCAGTTCTTC.

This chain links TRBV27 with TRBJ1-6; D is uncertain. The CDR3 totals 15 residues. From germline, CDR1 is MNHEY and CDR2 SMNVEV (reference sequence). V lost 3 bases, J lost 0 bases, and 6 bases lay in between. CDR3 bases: TGTGCCAGCAGTTTTGGCAGCTCCTATAATTCACCCCTCCACTTT. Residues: CASSFGSSYNSPLHF.